The clone carrying this TCR beta chain was seen a few times. Its antigen remains unknown. The data stem from a study of a mutant IDH1 vaccine in newly diagnosed glioma. Study-wide context: Vaccine dosing followed radiotherapy by 4-6 weeks, or accompanied temozolomide cycles. Treated patients comprised approximately 60% males and around 40% females, mean age about 44 years. Radiotherapy, temozolomide, or both had been given previously, and both were given to most.

Libraries were prepared by immunoSEQ multiplex PCR; TCRdb keeps only in-frame clonotypes and omits some of them. The profile shows roughly 50,000 clones, just under 80% of them singletons. Between the trimmed V and J ends, which lost 0 bases and 1 base, there was a span of 6 bases. This CDR3 region has 13 residues. Germline assignment: CDR1 GTSNPN and CDR2 SVGIG (reference sequence). Time point of the sample: week 5, during vaccination. Vaccination comprised doses that each held 300 ug of mutant IDH1 20-mer peptide, plus topical imiquimod. The study enrolled donors with new WHO grade 3 or 4 IDH1-mutant, ATRX-lost astrocytomas.

The chain joins TRBV30 to TRBJ1-1, with D unresolved. Material: PBMCs, obtained from a glioma patient whose treatment included an IDH1 peptide vaccine. This TCR derives from a woman aged 35 to 49 with glioma. This CDR3 is CAWSVLENTEAFF. The CDR3 DNA sequence: TGTGCCTGGAGTGTACTGGAGAACACTGAAGCTTTCTTT.